The following is a T cell receptor beta chain sequence with its context. Sequencing was performed with immunoSEQ multiplex PCR; in TCRdb, only in-frame clones are kept and a portion is missing. The repertoire holds 55,000 to 85,000 clones, with 84% as singletons. This sample is part of a study of PD-L1 blockade in urothelial cancer. Across the study: Patients started atezolizumab at some point between 2012 and 2014, 1,200 mg intravenously every 3 weeks.

Time point specified: pretreatment peripheral blood. The sequencing used PBMCs, collected around atezolizumab (anti-PD-L1) treatment. The receptor was isolated from a woman in her seventies with urothelial cancer.

CDR3 bases: TGCGCCAGCAGTGTGGATAGCGGGCGTATAGATGAGCAGTTCTTC. Its protein product is CASSVDSGRIDEQFF. The J gene is TRBJ2-1, the V gene TRBV10-1; 7 nucleotides agree with TRBD2. The CDR3 is 15 amino acids. Germline V gene lookup returns CDR1 WNHNN and CDR2 SYGVQD (reference sequence). With 4 bases clipped from V and 8 bases from J, the junction kept 11 bases outside the gene matches.